Below, 21 T cell receptor beta chains from the same sample are listed, as sequenced in a study of graft-versus-host responses after intestinal transplantation. Measured with immunoSEQ multiplex PCR; TCRdb has only the in-frame clones, and not every one. The sample yields some 83,000 clones, roughly nine tenths seen once. Which antigens these TCRs recognize remains unknown. Material: unstimulated CD4+ T cells sorted from spleen or lymph node cells, obtained before intestinal transplant. Every receptor here comes from a human donor who received an intestinal transplant.

The chain recombines TRBV6-5 with TRBJ1-2; D perhaps matches TRBD1 (6 bases). CDR1 is MNHEY, CDR2 SVGAGI, per germline. V was cut by 6 bases and J by 6 bases, with 20 bases left in between. The CDR3 runs 15 residues. CDR3 sequence: CASSGNTGRVDGYTF. In DNA, the CDR3 is TGTGCCAGCAGCGGGAATACAGGGAGAGTGGATGGCTACACCTTC.

The sample holds one count of this clone. The chain is built from TRBV7-7 and TRBJ2-6; D is unclear. The CDR3 totals 18 residues. CDR1 is SSHAT, CDR2 FNYEAQ, per germline (reference sequence). Trimming cost V 5 bases and J 5 bases, with 22 bases left between them. The CDR3 DNA sequence: TGTGCCAGCAGCGGTTGCCTAGTGCCACAAAGTCGGGCCAACGTCCTGACTTTC. Translating gives CASSGCLVPQSRANVLTF.

The chain links TRBV7-2 to TRBJ2-3; 13 bases line up with TRBD2. Germline loops: CDR1 SGHTA, CDR2 FQGNSA. The CDR3 covers 16 residues. With 2 bases clipped from V and 4 bases from J, the junction kept 3 bases outside the gene matches. The CDR3, as DNA: TGTGCCAGCAGCTTACCGGGACTAGCGGGGCCAGATACGCAGTATTTT. The encoded protein is CASSLPGLAGPDTQYF.

J is TRBJ2-7 and V is TRBV5-1; TRBD1 aligns across 7 bases. The CDR3 consists of 15 residues. Germline loops: CDR1 SGHRS, CDR2 YFSETQ. The V segment lost 2 bases and the J segment 2 bases; nucleotides outside the gene matches: 7. In DNA, the CDR3 is TGCGCCAGCAGCTTTACCGGGACAGCGACCTACGAGCAGTACTTC. Protein sequence: CASSFTGTATYEQYF.

V and J are TRBV2 and TRBJ2-7, with 9 bases aligning to TRBD1. Germline CDR1 reads SNHLY; CDR2 reads FYNNEI. The CDR3 runs to 14 residues. V lost 7 bases and J lost 5; bases outside the gene matches: 9. CDR3 amino acids: CASIGTGFINEQYF. CDR3 bases: TGTGCCAGCATTGGGACAGGGTTTATCAACGAGCAGTACTTC.

For the CDR3, the DNA is TGTGCCAGCAGCCTGACAGGGAACACTGAAGCTTTCTTT. It encodes CASSLTGNTEAFF. The rearrangement links TRBV5-4 to TRBJ1-1; perhaps TRBD1 as D (6 bases). Trimming pared 4 bases from V and 1 base from J, leaving 8 bases between. CDR3 length: 13 amino acids. The germline CDR1 and CDR2 sequences are SGHNT and YYREEE (reference sequence).

The J gene is TRBJ1-5, the V gene TRBV30; TRBD1 aligns across 7 bases. Trimming at V came to 1 base and at J to 2 bases, leaving 5 bases not matched to a gene. The germline V gene encodes CDR1 GTSNPN and CDR2 SVGIG (reference sequence). The CDR3 covers 15 residues. The CDR3 loop is CAWSDQGVGNQPQHF. Written as DNA, the CDR3 is TGTGCCTGGAGTGACCAGGGGGTAGGCAATCAGCCCCAGCATTTT.

V gene TRBV5-6 combines with J gene TRBJ2-4; 8 bases align to TRBD1. This CDR3 has 18 amino acids. Trimming took 1 base from V and 6 from J; bases not matched to a gene: 15. Germline V CDR1 and CDR2: SGHDT, YYEEEE. CDR3 sequence (DNA): TGTGCCAGCAGCTTGATTGTTCCCGGACAGGGCGGGTTAAACATTCAGTACTTC. Its translation is CASSLIVPGQGGLNIQYF.

The chain links TRBV19 to TRBJ2-4; 12 nucleotides align to TRBD2. This CDR3 has 22 residues. The germline CDR1 and CDR2 sequences are LNHDA and SQIVND (reference sequence). V lost 6 bases and J lost 8; bases outside the gene matches: 29. The CDR3 loop reads CASSPLIGGPASGGATGHIQYF. CDR3 nucleotide sequence: TGTGCCAGTAGCCCTCTTATAGGGGGCCCCGCTAGCGGGGGGGCCACAGGTCACATTCAGTACTTC.

The V call is TRBV19, the J call TRBJ2-7; D remains unclear. Germline loops: CDR1 LNHDA, CDR2 SQIVND (reference sequence). The CDR3 covers 14 residues. V shed 2 bases and J shed 2 bases, with 10 bases lying between them. The CDR3 DNA reads as TGTGCCAGTAGTATACAGGCAGATACCTACGAGCAGTACTTC. Its protein product is CASSIQADTYEQYF.

The chain's CDR3 is CASSLDPGDFNEQFF. The DNA for the CDR3 is TGTGCCAGCAGCTTAGACCCGGGAGACTTCAATGAGCAGTTCTTC. J is TRBJ2-1 and V is TRBV7-8; a weak D match, TRBD2 (6 bases). Germline V gene sequence: CDR1 SGHVS, CDR2 FQNEAQ. The CDR3 runs 15 residues. V lost 1 base, J lost 6 bases, and 13 bases lay in between.

DNA of the CDR3: TGTGCCAGCAGGGAGTTCGTACAGGGGTACAATGAGCAGTTCTTC. This sequence encodes CASREFVQGYNEQFF. This chain uses TRBV2 with TRBJ2-1, with TRBD1 identical over 7 bases. V shed 6 bases and J 4 bases; nucleotides not matched to a gene: 9. Germline CDR1 and CDR2: SNHLY and FYNNEI. The CDR3 has 15 amino acids. Supplemented by reference TRBV2 and TRBJ2-1, the full variable domain reads EPEVTQTPSHQVTQMGQEVILRCVPISNHLYFYWYRQILGQKVEFLVSFYNNEISEKSEIFDDQFSVERPDGSNFTLKIRSTKLEDSAMYFCASREFVQGYNEQFFGPGTRLTVL.

This sequence joins TRBV7-2 and TRBJ2-3, with 9 bases that match TRBD2. This CDR3 is 18 amino acids long. J was trimmed by 6 bases and V by 5 bases; bases with no gene match: 18. Germline V lookup: CDR1 SGHTA, CDR2 FQGNSA. The CDR3 DNA follows: TGTGCCAGCAGCCGAGCTCCGTGGCGGGGGGGCCGGGGGGATACGCAGTATTTT. This translates into CASSRAPWRGGRGDTQYF.

The rearrangement links TRBV5-5 to TRBJ2-1; 9 bases align to TRBD1. V trimming: 2 bases; J trimming: 6 bases; junction bases outside the gene matches: 9. The CDR3 runs to 16 residues. Germline CDR1 is SGHKS and CDR2 is YYEKEE (reference sequence). The CDR3 is CASSFGGTGSFNEQFF. In DNA form, the CDR3 reads TGTGCCAGCAGCTTCGGGGGGACAGGGTCATTCAATGAGCAGTTCTTC.

The chain employs TRBV2 and TRBJ2-6; 7 bases are a match to TRBD1. The CDR3 spans 14 residues. V dropped 9 bases and J dropped 4; count of bases not matched to a gene: 6. From germline, CDR1 is SNHLY and CDR2 FYNNEI. The CDR3: CASSTGVGANVLTF. CDR3 coding DNA: TGTGCCAGTTCTACAGGGGTCGGGGCCAACGTCCTGACTTTC.

The chain links TRBV7-8 to TRBJ2-3, with D perhaps TRBD2 (5 bases). The CDR3 totals 16 residues. CDR1 and CDR2 from the germline V gene are SGHVS and FQNEAQ. Between the trimmed V and J ends, which lost 1 base and 4 bases, there was a span of 15 bases. CDR3 coding DNA: TGTGCCAGCAGCTTAGTCCGGGGTCTAATAGCAGATACGCAGTATTTT. It encodes CASSLVRGLIADTQYF. Variable domain in full (rest from reference TRBV7-8 and TRBJ2-3): GAGVSQSPRYKVAKRGQDVALRCDPISGHVSLFWYQQALGQGPEFLTYFQNEAQLDKSGLPSDRFFAERPEGSVSTLKIQRTQQEDSAVYLCASSLVRGLIADTQYFGPGTRLTVL.

The J gene is TRBJ2-7, the V gene TRBV6-6; D not resolved. The V end was cut by 6 bases, the J end by 5 bases, with 20 bases between. Germline V gene data show CDR1 as MNHNY and CDR2 as SVGAGI (reference sequence). This CDR3 spans 15 amino acids. CDR3 DNA: TGTGCCAGCAGCCCCTCGGTAATGGGCATCGACGAGCAGTACTTC. It yields the protein CASSPSVMGIDEQYF.

The chain carries TRBV30 and TRBJ1-1, with 8 bases fitting TRBD1. This CDR3 is built from 13 residues. V trimming: 6 bases; J trimming: 1 base; junction bases outside the gene matches: 4. Germline CDR1 GTSNPN, CDR2 SVGIG (reference sequence). DNA for the CDR3: TGTGCCTGTACCAGGGGGCCGAACACTGAAGCTTTCTTT. This sequence encodes CACTRGPNTEAFF.

The chain carries TRBV9 and TRBJ2-1, with 8 positions matching TRBD1. CDR3 length: 15 amino acids. V lost 3 bases, J lost 9 bases, and 11 bases stayed unmatched. Germline lookup yields CDR1 SGDLS and CDR2 YYNGEE. The CDR3 nucleotides are TGTGCCAGCAGCGCTACAGGGGGAGCAGGCGGTGAGCAGTTCTTC. It translates to CASSATGGAGGEQFF.

J is TRBJ1-1 and V is TRBV18, with TRBD1 identical over 7 bases. Germline lookup yields CDR1 KGHSH and CDR2 LQKENI. CDR3 length: 17 amino acids. Trimming at V came to 3 bases and at J to 7 bases, leaving 17 bases not matched to a gene. The CDR3 bases are TGTGCCAGCTCACCGGAGGGACAGTCACCCCCACGTCTTGAAGCTTTCTTT. This codes for CASSPEGQSPPRLEAFF.

The chain couples TRBV27 to TRBJ1-5, with 9 bases identical to TRBD1. Germline CDR1 MNHEY, CDR2 SMNVEV (reference sequence). This CDR3 contains 14 residues. J lost 7 bases, V lost 5 bases, and 6 bases had no gene match. In nucleotides, the CDR3 is TGTGCCAGCAGTCCAGGGACAGGGTCCCAGCCCCAGCATTTT. Encoded protein: CASSPGTGSQPQHF.